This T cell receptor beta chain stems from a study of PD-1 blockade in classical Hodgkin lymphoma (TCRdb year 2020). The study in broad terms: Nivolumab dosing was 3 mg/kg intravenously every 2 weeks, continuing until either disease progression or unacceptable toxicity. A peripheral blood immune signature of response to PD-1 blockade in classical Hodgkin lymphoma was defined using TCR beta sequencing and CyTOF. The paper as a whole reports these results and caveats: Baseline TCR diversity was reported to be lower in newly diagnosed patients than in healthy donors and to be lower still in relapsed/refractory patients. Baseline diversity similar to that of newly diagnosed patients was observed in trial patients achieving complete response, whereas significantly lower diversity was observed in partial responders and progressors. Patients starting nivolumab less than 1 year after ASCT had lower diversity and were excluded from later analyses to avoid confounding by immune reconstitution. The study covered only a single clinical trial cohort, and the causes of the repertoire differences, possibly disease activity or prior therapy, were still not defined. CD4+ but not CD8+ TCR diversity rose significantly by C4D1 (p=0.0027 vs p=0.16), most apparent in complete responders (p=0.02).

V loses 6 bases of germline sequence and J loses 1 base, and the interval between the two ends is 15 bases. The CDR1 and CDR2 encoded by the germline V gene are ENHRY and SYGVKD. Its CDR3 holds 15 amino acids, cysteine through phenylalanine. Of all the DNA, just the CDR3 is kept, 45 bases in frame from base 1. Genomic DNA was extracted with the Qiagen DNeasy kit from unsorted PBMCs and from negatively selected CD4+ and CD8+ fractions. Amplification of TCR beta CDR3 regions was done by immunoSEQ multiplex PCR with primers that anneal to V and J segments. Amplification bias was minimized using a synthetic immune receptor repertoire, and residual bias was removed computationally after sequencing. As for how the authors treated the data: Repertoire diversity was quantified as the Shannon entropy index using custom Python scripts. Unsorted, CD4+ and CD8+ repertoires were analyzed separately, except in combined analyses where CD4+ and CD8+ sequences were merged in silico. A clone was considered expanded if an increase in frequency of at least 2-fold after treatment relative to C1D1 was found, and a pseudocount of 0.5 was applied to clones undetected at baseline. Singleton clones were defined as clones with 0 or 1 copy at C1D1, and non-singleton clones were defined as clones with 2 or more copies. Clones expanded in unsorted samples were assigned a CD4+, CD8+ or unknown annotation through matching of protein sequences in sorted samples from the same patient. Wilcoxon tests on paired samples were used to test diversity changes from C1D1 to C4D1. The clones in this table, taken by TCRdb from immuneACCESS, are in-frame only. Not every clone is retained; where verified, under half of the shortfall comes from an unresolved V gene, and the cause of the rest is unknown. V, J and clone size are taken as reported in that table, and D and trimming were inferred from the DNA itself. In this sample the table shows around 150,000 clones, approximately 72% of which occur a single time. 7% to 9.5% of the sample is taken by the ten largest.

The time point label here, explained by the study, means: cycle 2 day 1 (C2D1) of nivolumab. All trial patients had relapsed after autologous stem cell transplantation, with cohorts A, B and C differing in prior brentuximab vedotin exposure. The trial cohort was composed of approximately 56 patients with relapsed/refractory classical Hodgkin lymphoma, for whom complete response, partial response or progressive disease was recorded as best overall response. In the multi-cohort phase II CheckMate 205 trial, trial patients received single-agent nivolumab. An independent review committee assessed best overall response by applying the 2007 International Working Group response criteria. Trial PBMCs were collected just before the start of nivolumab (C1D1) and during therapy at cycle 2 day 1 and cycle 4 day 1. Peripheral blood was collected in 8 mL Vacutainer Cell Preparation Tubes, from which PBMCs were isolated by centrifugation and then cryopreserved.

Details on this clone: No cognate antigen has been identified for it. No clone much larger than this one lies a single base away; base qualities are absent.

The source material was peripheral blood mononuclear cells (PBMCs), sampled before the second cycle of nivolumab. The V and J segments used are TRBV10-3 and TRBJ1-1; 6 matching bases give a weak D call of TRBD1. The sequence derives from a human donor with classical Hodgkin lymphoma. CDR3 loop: CAIRRTGTPNTEAFF. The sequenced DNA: TGTGCCATCAGACGAACAGGGACCCCGAACACTGAAGCTTTCTTT.